The T cell receptor beta chain described here comes from a study of T cells in Graves' hyperthyroidism and ophthalmopathy. The CDR3 totals 12 residues. The V and J ends lost 8 bases and 0 bases respectively, with 7 bases between them. Germline V gene lookup returns CDR1 SNHLY and CDR2 FYNNEI. From RNA transcripts, TCR beta CDR3 regions were amplified. The primer set for the first-round RT-PCR of the TCR CDR3 was HTBI. TCRdb called the multiplex PCR reads again in MiXCR, with one record for every CDR3 protein. Counted here are about 500,000 distinct CDR3 sequences, approximately 49% occurring once; the ten biggest clones make up about 40%.

This rearrangement joins TRBV2 to TRBJ1-1; D is undetermined. This sequence was found in an adult woman with Graves' disease, either hyperthyroidism or ophthalmopathy (not recorded which). Sequenced sample: peripheral blood or thyroid tissue (not recorded which). CDR3 nucleotide sequence: TGTGCCAGCGCCAGGCTGAACACTGAAGCTTTCTTT. Amino acid sequence: CASARLNTEAFF.